One sample yielded the 14 T cell receptor beta chains listed below, sequenced in a study of T cells after yellow fever vaccination. Via MiXCR, TCRdb re-called the 5' RACE reads, giving one row per CDR3 protein. Altogether 110,000 to 150,000 distinct CDR3 sequences are present, under 8% being singletons, with the ten largest covering under 0.8%. The sequencing here drew on CD4+ T cells sorted from PBMCs, taken 10 days after the yellow fever booster vaccination. The receptors stem from a young man who received the YFV17D yellow fever vaccine.

This clonotype came up many times. The rearrangement links TRBV6-5 to TRBJ1-1; D gene ambiguous. Looked up from germline, CDR1 is MNHEY and CDR2 is SVGAGI. The CDR3 has 14 residues. The ends were cut back, 7 bases at V and 4 bases at J, with 16 bases in the middle. The CDR3: CASTSTGVITEAFF. In DNA, the CDR3 is TGTGCCAGCACATCGACTGGAGTTATCACTGAAGCTTTCTTT.

In its sample, this clonotype was seen a few times. This chain uses TRBV20-1 with TRBJ2-1, with 11 bases fitting TRBD2. Germline CDR1 is DFQATT and CDR2 is SNEGSKA (reference sequence). Trimming cost V 2 bases and J 5 bases; bases outside gene matches: 5. The CDR3 is made up of 15 amino acids. CDR3: CSARTTSGNHNEQFF. CDR3 coding DNA: TGCAGTGCTAGAACGACTAGCGGGAATCACAATGAGCAGTTCTTC.

At least ten counts were recorded for this clonotype. The DNA for the CDR3 is TGTGCCAGTAGTATCATGACTGGCGGCACAGATACGCAGTATTTT. Protein product: CASSIMTGGTDTQYF. The chain combines TRBV19 with TRBJ2-3; D gene unclear. Germline V gene sequence: CDR1 LNHDA, CDR2 SQIVND (reference sequence). This CDR3 has 15 amino acids. Trimming shortened V by 3 bases and J by 1 base, and 11 bases separated the two germline ends.

Many counts were recorded for this clonotype. The gene calls are TRBV20-1 and TRBJ1-5; 7 nucleotides align to TRBD1. CDR1 and CDR2 (germline): DFQATT, SNEGSKA (reference sequence). The CDR3 loop spans 14 amino acids. Germline trimming cut 5 bases from V and 6 bases from J; bases unmatched to any gene: 10. The chain's CDR3 is CSAPMGGGGQPQHF. In nucleotides, the CDR3 is TGCAGTGCTCCCATGGGAGGGGGCGGTCAGCCCCAGCATTTT.

This clonotype was counted ten times or more. This chain connects TRBV20-1 to TRBJ1-1, with D perhaps matching TRBD1 (5 bases). Germline-derived CDR1 and CDR2 are DFQATT and SNEGSKA (reference sequence). The CDR3 loop spans 12 amino acids. With 6 bases removed from V and 0 bases from J, the gap between germline ends came to 8 bases. CDR3 amino acids: CSAPTVNTEAFF. DNA of the CDR3: TGCAGTGCCCCGACAGTGAACACTGAAGCTTTCTTT.

This clonotype has at least ten counts. DNA for the CDR3: TGCGCCAGCAGCTTGGCTAGCGGGTTTGGCAACGAGCAGTACTTC. It yields the protein CASSLASGFGNEQYF. This sequence joins TRBV5-1 and TRBJ2-7; 8 nucleotides agree with TRBD2. The CDR3 consists of 15 residues. Germline assignment: CDR1 SGHRS and CDR2 YFSETQ. J was trimmed by 5 bases and V by 0 bases; bases with no gene match: 7.

This clonotype has a count of ten or more. V is TRBV7-2 and J is TRBJ2-4; 7 bases align to TRBD1. The CDR3 has 16 residues. The germline V gene has CDR1 SGHTA and CDR2 FQGNSA. V shed 5 bases, J shed 0 bases, and the junction held 7 bases outside the gene matches. CDR3 residues: CASSHVTGVAKNIQYF. The DNA for the CDR3 is TGTGCCAGCAGCCACGTAACAGGGGTAGCCAAAAACATTCAGTACTTC.

There are many counts of this clonotype. V usage is TRBV5-1 and J usage is TRBJ2-3; 9 bases agree with TRBD2. CDR1 is SGHRS and CDR2 is YFSETQ in the germline V gene. The length of the CDR3 is 18 residues. Trimming took 0 bases from V and 0 from J; bases not matched to a gene: 8. The CDR3 coding sequence is TGCGCCAGCAGCTTGGCCGTAATAACTAGCGGGAGCACAGATACGCAGTATTTT. It codes for CASSLAVITSGSTDTQYF.

The rearrangement links TRBV7-2 to TRBJ1-5; 10 bases are a match to TRBD1. V was clipped by 4 bases and J by 5 bases; unmatched bases: 2. CDR3 length: 14 residues. The germline V gene has CDR1 SGHTA and CDR2 FQGNSA. The CDR3 DNA reads as TGTGCCAGCAGCTGGGACAGGGGCTATCAGCCCCAGCATTTT. Its protein is CASSWDRGYQPQHF.

This clonotype was counted ten times or more. The chain employs TRBV20-1 and TRBJ2-4, with 7 positions matching TRBD2. CDR3 length equals 16 residues. J gave up 6 bases and V 2 bases, and 13 bases lay outside the gene matches. Germline V gene lookup returns CDR1 DFQATT and CDR2 SNEGSKA (reference sequence). The CDR3 is CSARRPGREYGNIQYF. CDR3 sequence (DNA): TGCAGTGCTAGACGACCCGGGCGGGAGTATGGAAACATTCAGTACTTC.

This clonotype was recorded many times. It is unclear where the CDR3 begins or ends on the DNA, so no DNA is shown, and the CDR3 is as TCRdb lists it. The chain is built from TRBV7-5 and TRBJ1-1. TRBV7-5 has pseudogene status. The CDR3 is 18 amino acids in total, end residues counted. The CDR3 sequence is CISVPEAFTSWANTEAFF.

In this sample, this clonotype turned up many times. The rearrangement links TRBV30 to TRBJ2-5; no clear D gene. Deletions cut 4 bases from V and 4 bases from J, with 10 bases between. The CDR3 sequence is 12 residues long. The germline V gene has CDR1 GTSNPN and CDR2 SVGIG (reference sequence). This CDR3 is CAWMGSTETQYF. The CDR3 DNA reads as TGTGCCTGGATGGGATCCACAGAGACCCAGTACTTC.

This sequence joins TRBV20-1 and TRBJ2-7; 10 bases align to TRBD2. Germline V gene lookup returns CDR1 DFQATT and CDR2 SNEGSKA (reference sequence). This CDR3 has 16 residues. J was trimmed by 0 bases and V by 5 bases; bases with no gene match: 10. The CDR3 is CSAPGLAEASSYEQYF. The CDR3 DNA is TGCAGTGCTCCCGGACTAGCGGAGGCGAGCTCCTACGAGCAGTACTTC.

This clonotype has ten or more counts. This rearrangement joins TRBV19 to TRBJ2-1; perhaps D is TRBD1 or TRBD2 (5 bases each). Deletions cut 5 bases from V and 11 bases from J, with 13 bases between. The germline CDR1 and CDR2 sequences are LNHDA and SQIVND (reference sequence). The CDR3 has 12 residues. The CDR3 DNA reads as TGTGCCAGTAGTGTAAGCTCGGGACAGCAGTTCTTC. It specifies CASSVSSGQQFF.